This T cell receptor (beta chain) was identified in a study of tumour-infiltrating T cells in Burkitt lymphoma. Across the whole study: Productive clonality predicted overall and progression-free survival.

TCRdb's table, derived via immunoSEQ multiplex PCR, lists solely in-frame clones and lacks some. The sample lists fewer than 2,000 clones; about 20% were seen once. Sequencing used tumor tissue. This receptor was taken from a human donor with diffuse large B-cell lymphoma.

The CDR3 nucleotides are TGTGCCTGGAGTATACTTTCCCCGGACAGGGGGCCTAACTATGGCTACACCTTC. As protein: CAWSILSPDRGPNYGYTF. This chain connects TRBV30 to TRBJ1-2, with TRBD1 identical over 11 bases. J gave up 0 bases and V 2 bases, and 11 bases lay outside the gene matches. This CDR3 region has 18 residues. Germline V gene data show CDR1 as GTSNPN and CDR2 as SVGIG (reference sequence).